A selection of T cell receptor beta chains follows, all from one sample in a study of identical twins. TCRdb independently ran MiXCR on the 5' RACE reads; one entry per CDR3 protein. The data show hundreds of thousands of distinct CDR3 sequences, approximately 8.5% seen once. A further study also used this sample, focusing on yellow fever vaccine responses in identical twins.

The sequenced sample consisted of memory (CD45RO+) T cells sorted from blood. The source of these receptors is a woman between 18 and 29 years old in good health. CDR3s include the opening cysteine and the closing phenylalanine or tryptophan. Fields, in order: D gene, clone size, J gene, V gene, CDR3 DNA, CDR3 protein. D genes are given only for firm matches. A row's size may be missing; if present it is once, few, many or a size class.

-,many,TRBJ2-1,TRBV24-1,TGTGCCACCAGTGATCGAAGAGACCCGATCAATGAGCAGTTCTTC,CATSDRRDPINEQFF
TRBD2,few,TRBJ2-5,TRBV20-1,TGCAGTGCTAGTATTGGTAGCGGGAGTGAGACCCAGTACTTC,CSASIGSGSETQYF
TRBD1,many,TRBJ2-6,TRBV4-1,TGCGCCAGCAGCCAAGAAGACAGGGCGGGGGCCAACGTCCTGACTTTC,CASSQEDRAGANVLTF
-,-,TRBJ2-2,TRBV20-1,TGCAGTGCTCAGCGGGACATCACCGGGGAGCTGTTTTTT,CSAQRDITGELFF
-,many,TRBJ1-4,TRBV10-3,TGTGCCATCAGTGACGGGATTAATGAAAAACTGTTTTTT,CAISDGINEKLFF
-,few,TRBJ1-1,TRBV5-6,TGTGCCAGCAGCTTGGTACCCATGGGAGACACTGAAGCTTTCTTT,CASSLVPMGDTEAFF
TRBD1,many,TRBJ1-6,TRBV7-2,TGTGCCAGCAGCTTAGCGACAGGGGGCAATTCACCCCTCCACTTT,CASSLATGGNSPLHF
TRBD1,-,TRBJ2-1,TRBV14,TGTGCCAGCAGCCTCTACCGGGACAGGGGATACAATGAGCAGTTCTTC,CASSLYRDRGYNEQFF
-,many,TRBJ2-2,TRBV7-9,TGTGCCAGCCACCCGCTCGCGGCCACGAACACCGGGGAGCTGTTTTTT,CASHPLAATNTGELFF
-,-,TRBJ1-2,TRBV23-1,TGCGCCAGCACTCCTGCCCCGGGGGATTGGGGCTACACCTTC,CASTPAPGDWGYTF
-,-,TRBJ2-7,TRBV28,TGTGCCAGCCATTCGTACACTCAGAGCTCCTACGAGCAGTACTTC,CASHSYTQSSYEQYF
-,few,TRBJ2-1,TRBV7-6,TGTGCCAGCAGTGCCTCCCGGGAGCAGTTCTTC,CASSASREQFF
TRBD1,-,TRBJ2-1,TRBV5-1,TGCGCCAGCAGCAGCGGGACAGGGGCCGAACGGTCCTACAATGAGCAGTTCTTC,CASSSGTGAERSYNEQFF
-,many,TRBJ1-2,TRBV20-1,TGCAGTGCACCCCTAGGGATATCTAACTATGGCTACACCTTC,CSAPLGISNYGYTF
-,-,TRBJ1-1,TRBV3-1,TGTGCCAGCAGCCAGGGAGTCGGTGGGGCTTTCTTT,CASSQGVGGAFF
-,few,TRBJ2-1,TRBV19,TGTGCCAGTAGTATTCCGAGGAATGAGCAGTTCTTC,CASSIPRNEQFF
-,many,TRBJ2-1,TRBV6-4,TGTGCCAGCAGTGCGGCTAGTTTCAATGAGCAGTTCTTC,CASSAASFNEQFF
TRBD2,few,TRBJ2-3,TRBV10-1,TGCGCCAGCAGTGAGTCGGAAAGCGGGGCGGGGTATTTT,CASSESESGAGYF
TRBD2,many,TRBJ2-1,TRBV24-1,TGTGCCACCAGTGAGTCTCCGGGACTAGCGGGAGAAAATGAGCAGTTCTTC,CATSESPGLAGENEQFF
TRBD2,many,TRBJ2-2,TRBV20-1,TGCAGTGCCCCCGGGACTAGCAGGACGGAGCTGTTTTTT,CSAPGTSRTELFF
-,many,TRBJ2-7,TRBV28,TGTGCCAGCAGCCGCGCTACAAGGGAGCAGTACTTC,CASSRATREQYF
TRBD1,-,TRBJ1-2,TRBV5-1,TGCGCCAGCAGCCCTCCGGGACAGGGGGCGGCTGGCTACACCTTC,CASSPPGQGAAGYTF
TRBD1,many,TRBJ1-6,TRBV19,TGTGCCAGTAGTGTGGGACAGGGGATTGAGTCACCCCTCCACTTT,CASSVGQGIESPLHF
TRBD1,-,TRBJ1-6,TRBV2,TGTGCCAGCAGTGCCTCAGGGGGCCCCTATAATTCACCCCTCCACTTT,CASSASGGPYNSPLHF
-,few,TRBJ2-2,TRBV11-2,TGTGCCAGCAGCCCCCGGGGGGCCGGGAACACCGGGGAGCTGTTTTTT,CASSPRGAGNTGELFF
TRBD2,-,TRBJ2-1,TRBV3-1,TGTGCCAGCAGCCAAGATTTAGCGGGAGGCTCCTACAATGAGCAGTTCTTC,CASSQDLAGGSYNEQFF
-,many,TRBJ1-1,TRBV20-1,TGCAGTGCCACTACCCCCCCGACAGAGAACACTGAAGCTTTCTTT,CSATTPPTENTEAFF
TRBD1,many,TRBJ2-1,TRBV24-1,TGTGCCACCAGTGACCCCGGACAGGGATACTACAATGAGCAGTTCTTC,CATSDPGQGYYNEQFF
-,few,TRBJ2-2,TRBV11-2,TGTGCCAAGGCCGGGGAGCTGTTTTTT,CAKAGELFF
-,-,TRBJ2-1,TRBV5-4,TGTGCCAGCAGCGTAAACAGGGCGGCGGACAATGAGCAGTTCTTC,CASSVNRAADNEQFF
TRBD2,many,TRBJ2-1,TRBV9,TGTGCCAGCAGCTCACTAGCGGGAGGGAGTTCGCTGTTCTTC,CASSSLAGGSSLFF
TRBD1,-,TRBJ2-1,TRBV6-4,TGTGCCAGCAGTGAGAACGAGGGGGCCTTAAATGAGCAGTTCTTC,CASSENEGALNEQFF
-,-,TRBJ1-2,TRBV19,TGTGCCAGTAACCAGGACCCTTACGGAAACTATGGCTACACCTTC,CASNQDPYGNYGYTF
TRBD1,many,TRBJ2-1,TRBV7-2,TGTGCCAGCAACCCGACAGGGGCTAATGAGCAGTTCTTC,CASNPTGANEQFF
-,few,TRBJ1-1,TRBV6-1,TGTGCCAGCAGTGGTTCCCGGGGGTGGACTGAAGCTTTCTTT,CASSGSRGWTEAFF
-,many,TRBJ2-2,TRBV5-1,TGCGCCAGCAGCCCGGACAGTAGGAACGGGGAGCTGTTTTTT,CASSPDSRNGELFF
TRBD2,few,TRBJ2-1,TRBV10-3,TGTGCCATCAGTGGGGGGGGGGACAATGAGCAGTTCTTC,CAISGGGDNEQFF
TRBD2,-,TRBJ2-1,TRBV29-1,TGCAGCGTCCGGACTAGCGGGAGGGCCGGTGAGCAGTTCTTC,CSVRTSGRAGEQFF
TRBD1,-,TRBJ2-1,TRBV19,TGTGCCAGTAGTATTGGGACAGGGGGTTACAATGAGCAGTTCTTC,CASSIGTGGYNEQFF
-,few,TRBJ2-1,TRBV5-6,TGTGCCAGCAGCTTCGGCAATTACAATGAGCAGTTCTTC,CASSFGNYNEQFF
TRBD2,many,TRBJ2-1,TRBV7-2,TGTGCCAGCAGCTTAGGGCGGGAGGTTGAGCAGTTCTTC,CASSLGREVEQFF
-,many,TRBJ1-2,TRBV12-3/TRBV12-4,TGTGCCAGCAGCGGGGGGGCCGCTAACTATGGCTACACCTTC,CASSGGAANYGYTF
TRBD1,many,TRBJ1-2,TRBV3-1,TGTGCCAGCAGCCACCAGGGACAGGCCTATGGCTACACCTTC,CASSHQGQAYGYTF
-,many,TRBJ1-2,TRBV7-9,TGTGCCAGCAGCTACCCGGGGGGCGCAATGGTGGGCCCTGGCTACACCTTC,CASSYPGGAMVGPGYTF
-,few,TRBJ2-5,TRBV20-1,TGCAGTGCAGGGCGGGGACAAGAGACCCAGTACTTC,CSAGRGQETQYF
-,many,TRBJ2-1,TRBV20-1,TGCAGTGCTAGAGTAACTACGTATGAGCAGTTCTTC,CSARVTTYEQFF
-,few,TRBJ2-5,TRBV11-2,TGTGCCAGCAGCCTTGGGGGGGCGGGAGAAGAGACCCAGTACTTC,CASSLGGAGEETQYF
-,many,TRBJ1-3,TRBV12-3/TRBV12-4,TGTGCCAGCAGACAAGAGAGCTCTGGAAACACCATATATTTT,CASRQESSGNTIYF
TRBD2,many,TRBJ2-1,TRBV6-4,TGTGCCAGCGGGCCGACTAGCGGGAGTTCGAATGAGCAGTTCTTC,CASGPTSGSSNEQFF
TRBD1,many,TRBJ1-1,TRBV6-2/TRBV6-3,TGTGCCAGCAGTTACGGTAGGGACAGGGTTTATGCTGAAGCTTTCTTT,CASSYGRDRVYAEAFF
TRBD1,many,TRBJ1-5,TRBV6-1,TGTGCCAGCAGCCCCGGGACAGGCCAGCGGAATCAGCCCCAGCATTTT,CASSPGTGQRNQPQHF